The sequence of this T cell receptor (beta chain) was determined in a study of shared clonotypes between healthy human individuals. Clones were sequenced by immunoSEQ multiplex PCR, and TCRdb holds only the in-frame ones, with some missing. The data show under 350,000 clones, 80% to 90% seen once. This clone was found once. Germline lookup yields CDR1 MNHNS and CDR2 SASEGT. This CDR3 has 13 residues. Trimming took 3 bases from V and 7 from J; bases not matched to a gene: 4. The TCR originated in a man aged 18-30 years in good health. The V and J genes are TRBV6-1 and TRBJ2-7, with TRBD1 matching 9 bases. Specimen: memory CD8+ T cells sorted from blood. Subset here: CD45RO+ cells pooled with CCR7-negative TemRA cells. The CDR3 here is CASSDGTGWEQYF. The CDR3 DNA is TGTGCCAGCAGTGACGGGACAGGGTGGGAGCAGTACTTC.